The clone carrying this TCR beta chain was seen a single time. Germline-derived CDR1 and CDR2 are LGHNA and YNFKEQ. V lost 2 bases to trimming and J lost 5 bases; unmatched junction nucleotides: 8. The length of the CDR3 is 16 residues. Profiled with immunoSEQ multiplex PCR; TCRdb holds only in-frame clones, not every one. The sample lists 200,000 to 250,000 clones, roughly four fifths occurring once. The data stem from a study of blood T cell repertoires in COVID-19. The chain links TRBV4-2 to TRBJ1-1, with 10 positions matching TRBD1. Specimen: peripheral blood. The clonotype was recovered from a woman in her seventies with acute or convalescent COVID-19. In DNA, the CDR3 is TGTGCCAGCAGCCAAATCCTGGGACAGGGGCCTACTGAAGCTTTCTTT. Residues: CASSQILGQGPTEAFF.